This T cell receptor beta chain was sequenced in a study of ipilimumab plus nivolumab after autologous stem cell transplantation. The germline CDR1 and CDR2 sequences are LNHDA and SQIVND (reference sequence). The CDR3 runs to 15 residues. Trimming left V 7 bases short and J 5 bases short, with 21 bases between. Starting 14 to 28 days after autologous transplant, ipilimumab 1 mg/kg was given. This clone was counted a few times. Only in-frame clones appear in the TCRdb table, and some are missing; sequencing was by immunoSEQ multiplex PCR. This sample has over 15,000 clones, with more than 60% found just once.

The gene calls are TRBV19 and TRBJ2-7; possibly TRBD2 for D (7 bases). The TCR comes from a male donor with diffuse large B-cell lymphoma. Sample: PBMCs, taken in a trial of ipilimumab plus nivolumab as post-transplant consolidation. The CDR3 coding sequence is TGTGCCAGTACCCCGAGGGGGGAGGGTTCAAACGAGCAGTACTTC. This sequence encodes CASTPRGEGSNEQYF.